This TCR beta chain stems from a study of cytomegalovirus exposure and HLA in healthy donors. The germline gives CDR1 SGHAT, CDR2 FQNNGV. Trimming cost V 4 bases and J 4 bases; bases outside gene matches: 6. The CDR3 length is 15 residues. TCRdb keeps only in-frame clones here, not all; method: immunoSEQ multiplex PCR. The table has under 150,000 clones, more than 75% seen once. The chain has TRBV11-2 and TRBJ2-2; 7 bases map to TRBD1. This TCR was recovered from a man aged 18 to 30 in good health and CMV-seropositive. Material: PBMCs. The CDR3 spells CASSWSTGPTGELFF. DNA of the CDR3: TGTGCCAGCAGCTGGTCGACAGGGCCCACCGGGGAGCTGTTTTTT.